The TCR beta chain described here comes from a study of cytomegalovirus exposure and HLA in healthy donors. General study findings and limits: On later analysis, the bulk of CMV-associated TCR beta chains appeared to be HLA-restricted. For most TCR beta V segments, an earlier analysis put the productive rate at about 90% or about 30% of the time.

The PCR ran on 60 Vbeta and 13 Jbeta primers. The method was immunoSEQ multiplex PCR; TCRdb's version includes in-frame clones alone and lacks a portion of them. The data hold roughly 150,000 clones, with 82% observed a single time. The sample holds a few counts of this clone. The antigen is undetermined. Germline loops: CDR1 MGHDK, CDR2 SYGVNS. V shed 5 bases and J 7 bases; nucleotides not matched to a gene: 2. The CDR3 sequence is 14 residues long. Source material: PBMCs. This TCR was recovered from a woman in her 50s in good health and CMV-seropositive. The chain links TRBV25-1 to TRBJ1-6; TRBD1 agrees at 10 bases. The DNA for the CDR3 is TGTGCCAGCAGTCCGGGACAGGGGAATTCACCCCTCCACTTT. Its protein is CASSPGQGNSPLHF.